The present T cell receptor beta chain was sequenced within a study of blood T cell repertoires in COVID-19. Across the study: The analysed material was cDNA or gDNA that came from T cells, B-cell-depleted T cells, or PBMCs.

The length of the CDR3 is 13 residues. V gave up 0 bases and J gave up 6 bases, with 11 bases separating them. Germline V gene data show CDR1 as GTSNPN and CDR2 as SVGIG (reference sequence). Sequencing was performed with immunoSEQ multiplex PCR; in TCRdb, only in-frame clones are kept and a portion is missing. The sample yields 300,000 to 450,000 clones, roughly nine tenths seen once. The sequencing sample was made of PBMCs or T cells enriched from blood (not recorded which). The clonotype originates from a woman aged 25 to 39 who had recovered from COVID-19. This sequence joins TRBV30 and TRBJ1-1; D not certain. CDR3 region: CAWSVNFQAEAFF. CDR3 nucleotides: TGTGCCTGGAGTGTAAATTTCCAGGCTGAAGCTTTCTTT.